This T cell receptor beta chain was documented in a study of technical replicates of blood from a few donors (dated by TCRdb to the late 2010s). A remark on this clone: The antigen it binds to is not known. No base quality values were provided; no much bigger clone lies one nucleotide off.

V and J are truncated by 6 bases and 2 bases respectively, leaving an intervening sequence of 12 bases. Via the germline V gene (reference sequence), CDR1 is MNHNY and CDR2 SVGAGI. Measured from the cysteine to the phenylalanine, the CDR3 is 14 residues long. This entry keeps only the CDR3 DNA: 42 bases, framed from base 1. The receptor library was made with the immunoSEQ multiplex PCR assay. TCRdb mirrors the immuneACCESS table, restricted to in-frame sequences. Some clones are absent from its copies; in checked studies, under half trace to an unresolved V gene, and the reason for the others is unknown. The sample includes some 80,000 clones, with 97% observed a single time. Together, the top ten hold 0.18% of the sample.

This sequence originates from a human donor in good health. Recombination linked TRBV6-6 to TRBJ2-3; the D gene remains uncertain. The sequenced sample consisted of T cells isolated from PBMCs. CDR3 loop: CASRFSVNTDTQYF. The nucleotide sequence reads as follows: TGTGCCAGCAGATTTAGTGTGAACACAGATACGCAGTATTTT.